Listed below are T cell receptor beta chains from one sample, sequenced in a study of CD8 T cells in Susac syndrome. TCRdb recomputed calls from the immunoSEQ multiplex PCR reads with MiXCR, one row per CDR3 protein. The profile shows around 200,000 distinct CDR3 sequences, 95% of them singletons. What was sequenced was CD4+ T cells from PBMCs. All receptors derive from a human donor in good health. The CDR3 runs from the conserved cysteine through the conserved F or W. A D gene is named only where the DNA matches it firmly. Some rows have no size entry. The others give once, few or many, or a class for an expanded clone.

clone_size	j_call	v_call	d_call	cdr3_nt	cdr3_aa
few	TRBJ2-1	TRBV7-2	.	TGTGCCAGCAGCCCCTCGGGGACCCTTGGGAATGAGCAGTTCTTC	CASSPSGTLGNEQFF
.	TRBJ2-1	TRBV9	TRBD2	TGTGCCAGCAGCGCCGGGCCGGGACTAGCTTCGGGTGGGCAGTTCTTC	CASSAGPGLASGGQFF
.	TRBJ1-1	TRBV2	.	TGTGCCAGCAGTGGCAATTCCGAGGAAGCTTTCTTT	CASSGNSEEAFF
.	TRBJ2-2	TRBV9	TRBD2	TGTGCCAGCAGCCAGCGGGGGGGCCGCACCGGGGAGCTGTTTTTT	CASSQRGGRTGELFF
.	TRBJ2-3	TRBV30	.	TGTGCCTGGAGTGTACCGGCGGGGTGGGCAGATACGCAGTATTTT	CAWSVPAGWADTQYF
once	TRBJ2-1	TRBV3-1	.	TGTGCCAGCAGCCAAGGAACCCCAAAGCAGTTCTTC	CASSQGTPKQFF
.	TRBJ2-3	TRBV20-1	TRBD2	TGCAGTGCTAGAGATGCATCGGGTAGCGGGTACTCCTCCCCCCCAGATACGCAGTATTTT	CSARDASGSGYSSPPDTQYF
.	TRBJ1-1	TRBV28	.	TGTGCCAGCAGTTTAACTGGCACTGAAGCTTTCTTT	CASSLTGTEAFF
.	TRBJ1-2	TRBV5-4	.	TGTGCCAGCAGCCACCTCCCCATCGGCAGGGAATATGGCTACACCTTC	CASSHLPIGREYGYTF
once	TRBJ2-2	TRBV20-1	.	TGCAGTGCCTATTTCACCGGGGAGCTGTTTTTT	CSAYFTGELFF
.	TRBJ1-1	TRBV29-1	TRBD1	TGCAGCGTTACAGGGGGCACTGAAGCTTTCTTT	CSVTGGTEAFF
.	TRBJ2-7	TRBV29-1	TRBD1	TGCAGCGTTTCCGGGACAGGTAGTTGGTACGAGCAGTACTTC	CSVSGTGSWYEQYF
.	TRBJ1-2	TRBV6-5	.	TGTGCCAGCAGTTACTCTCCGGCAGCTAACTATGGCTACACCTTC	CASSYSPAANYGYTF
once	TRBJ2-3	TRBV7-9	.	TGTGCCAGCAGCTTAGATCATGGCACAGATACGCAGTATTTT	CASSLDHGTDTQYF
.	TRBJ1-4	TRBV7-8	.	TGTGCCAGCAGCTTTGCAGGTCAAGAAAAACTGTTTTTT	CASSFAGQEKLFF
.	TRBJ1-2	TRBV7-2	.	TGTGCCAGCAGCCCTACTAAAGGGGGTGGCTACACCTTC	CASSPTKGGGYTF
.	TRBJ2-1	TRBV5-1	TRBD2	TGCGCCAGCAGCTCGCTAGCGGGAGGGGGTGAGCAGTTCTTC	CASSSLAGGGEQFF
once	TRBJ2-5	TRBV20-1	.	TGCAGTGCTAGTCGTGGTCAAGAGACCCAGTACTTC	CSASRGQETQYF
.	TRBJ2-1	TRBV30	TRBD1	TGTGCCTGGAGTGTATCCCGGACAGGGGGCCAGTTCTTC	CAWSVSRTGGQFF
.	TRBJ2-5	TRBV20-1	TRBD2	TGCAGTGCAACCCGACTAGCGGGAGAAGAGACCCAGTACTTC	CSATRLAGEETQYF
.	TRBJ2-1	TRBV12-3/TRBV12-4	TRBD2	TGTGCCAGCAGTCTTGGGGGCGGGGGGCGAAATGAGCAGTTCTTC	CASSLGGGGRNEQFF
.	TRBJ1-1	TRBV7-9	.	TGTGCCAGCAGCTTATCTGACGGGGGCTACACTGAAGCTTTCTTT	CASSLSDGGYTEAFF
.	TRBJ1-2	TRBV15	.	TGTGCCACCAGCAGGACAGCAGAAGGCTACACCTTC	CATSRTAEGYTF
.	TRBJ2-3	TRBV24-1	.	TGTGCCACCAGTGATAGCCGAGGAAACCCAGATACGCAGTATTTT	CATSDSRGNPDTQYF
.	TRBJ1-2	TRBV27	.	TGTGCCAGCAGTTTTACGGGGGATGGCTACACCTTC	CASSFTGDGYTF
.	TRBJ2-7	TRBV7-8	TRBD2	TGTGCCAGCAGCTTTTTTAGGGCGGGGGGACTCTACGAGCAGTACTTC	CASSFFRAGGLYEQYF